Listed here are 3 T cell receptor beta chains from one sample, sequenced in a study of blood T cell repertoires in COVID-19. Some clones are missing from TCRdb's copy, which holds only in-frame ones; the method was immunoSEQ multiplex PCR. The profile covers under 250,000 clones, with approximately 86% appearing a single time and more than 5.5% taken by the ten largest. The sequenced sample consisted of peripheral blood. These receptors all come from a human donor in a cohort sampled during active COVID-19.

This chain joins TRBV6-5 and TRBJ1-2; D is undetermined. CDR3 length equals 14 residues. CDR1 MNHEY and CDR2 SVGAGI come from the germline V gene. V was trimmed by 6 bases and J by 6 bases, leaving 17 bases between them. The CDR3 DNA sequence: TGTGCCAGCAGCTCAAACCTCATAGACAATGGCTACACCTTC. This codes for CASSSNLIDNGYTF.

Only one count was recorded for this clone. The CDR3 reads CASSRPGKNEQFF. The CDR3, as DNA: TGTGCCAGCAGCCGCCCAGGGAAGAATGAGCAGTTCTTC. This sequence joins TRBV4-2 and TRBJ2-1; TRBD1 might be the D (5 bases). The V end was cut by 4 bases, the J end by 7 bases, with 11 bases between. There are 13 residues in the CDR3. CDR1 is LGHNA and CDR2 is YNFKEQ in the germline V gene.

On this clone: Other DNA variants within this sample encode the same CDR3. The gene calls are TRBV7-9 and TRBJ2-7; TRBD2 matches 10 bases. J lost 4 bases, V lost 5 bases, and 2 bases had no gene match. Germline V lookup: CDR1 SEHNR, CDR2 FQNEAQ (reference sequence). The CDR3 has 13 amino acids. This chain's CDR3 is CASSPSGRYEQYF. DNA of the CDR3: TGTGCCAGCAGCCCTAGCGGGAGATACGAGCAGTACTTC.